This T cell receptor (beta chain) was documented in a study of siplizumab effects on memory and regulatory T cells. The method was immunoSEQ multiplex PCR; TCRdb's version includes in-frame clones alone and lacks a portion of them. The data show more than 95,000 clones, approximately 94% seen once. CDR1 and CDR2 (germline): ENHRY, SYGVKD. The trim removed 5 bases at V and 10 bases at J, leaving 8 bases unmatched. The CDR3 has 15 residues. This receptor was obtained from a human donor in good health. Sequenced input: non-Treg CD4+ T cells sorted from blood. The chain combines TRBV10-3 with TRBJ2-1, with 13 bases matching TRBD2. Here the CDR3 reads CAISSSVGLAGEQFF. CDR3 in DNA: TGTGCCATCAGTTCCAGCGTGGGACTAGCGGGAGAGCAGTTCTTC.